This T cell receptor beta chain is from a study of cytomegalovirus exposure and HLA in healthy donors. The PCR contained 60 Vbeta and 13 Jbeta primers. The repertoire was sequenced with immunoSEQ multiplex PCR; TCRdb's copy has only in-frame clones and lacks some. The repertoire holds fewer than 150,000 clones, with 60% to 80% as singletons. This CDR3 is 15 amino acids long. The rearrangement links TRBV21-1 to TRBJ1-5; the D segment call TRBD1 is taken from the table without a DNA check. TRBV21-1 represents a pseudogene. The sample consisted of PBMCs. The sequence came from a male donor in good health and CMV-seronegative. The CDR3 DNA follows: TGTGCCAGCGTTCCAGGGGGCTGGAGCAATCAGCCCCAGCATTTT. Translating it yields CASVPGGWSNQPQHF.